These T cell receptor beta chains were read from a single sample in a study of blood T cell repertoires in COVID-19. The method was immunoSEQ multiplex PCR; TCRdb's version includes in-frame clones alone and lacks a portion of them. The sample lists about 200,000 clones; around four fifths were seen once. Specimen: peripheral blood. Every receptor here comes from a woman at least 80 years old with COVID-19, enrolled during active disease. The CDR3 runs from the conserved cysteine through the conserved F or W.

TRBJ2-2 TRBV12-3/TRBV12-4 CASTFNTGELFF
TRBJ1-2 TRBV20-1 CSARPSGGYTF
TRBJ2-5 TRBV5-1 CASSLQGAEETQYF
TRBJ2-7 TRBV28 CASTPSGTSSYEQYF
TRBJ2-1 TRBV7-2 CASSLAMGQRDNEQFF
TRBJ1-3 TRBV4-1 CASSLQGAPGNTIYF
TRBJ1-4 TRBV7-7 CASSLASGGKLFF
TRBJ1-6 TRBV11-2 CASSLQGTNSPLHF
TRBJ1-5 TRBV5-4 CASSLKGGQPQHF
TRBJ1-1 TRBV3-1/TRBV3-2 CASSKGQATEAFF
TRBJ2-7 TRBV28 CASSFSGRGGEQYF
TRBJ2-3 TRBV11-3 CASSSDRVGNTDTQYF
TRBJ1-2 TRBV7-9 CASSPEGNYGYTF
TRBJ2-7 TRBV6-5 CASSLSSYEQYF
TRBJ2-7 TRBV5-1 CASSSTAGVNEQYF
TRBJ1-4 TRBV7-2 CASSRAGWGKTTNEKLFF
TRBJ1-2 TRBV28 CASTGDGINGYTF
TRBJ2-1 TRBV28 CASSFISLAGAGEQFF
TRBJ1-2 TRBV7-2 CASSLQVRGGYTF
TRBJ1-6 TRBV19 CATKPGQVISSPLHF
TRBJ2-7 TRBV15 CATSRDSTSGRSQYF
TRBJ2-5 TRBV7-9 CASTRGQGIQETQYF
TRBJ1-1 TRBV11-2 CASSLTGSGEAFF
TRBJ2-5 TRBV19 CASSPYIGDRTQYF
TRBJ1-1 TRBV28 CASSLGLNTEAFF
TRBJ2-2 TRBV3-1/TRBV3-2 CASSRSGGTGELFF
TRBJ1-1 TRBV18 CASSSGGGNTEAFF
TRBJ2-5 TRBV27 CASSLLPGGETQYF
TRBJ2-3 TRBV6-5 CASSYGRPSGTDTQYF
TRBJ2-3 TRBV18 CASSPDPPGVSTQYF
TRBJ1-1 TRBV7-9 CASSGLTGSRTEAFF
TRBJ2-1 TRBV7-6 CASSFQGSSYNEQFF
TRBJ2-1 TRBV7-2 CASSHPGQGMFDEQFF